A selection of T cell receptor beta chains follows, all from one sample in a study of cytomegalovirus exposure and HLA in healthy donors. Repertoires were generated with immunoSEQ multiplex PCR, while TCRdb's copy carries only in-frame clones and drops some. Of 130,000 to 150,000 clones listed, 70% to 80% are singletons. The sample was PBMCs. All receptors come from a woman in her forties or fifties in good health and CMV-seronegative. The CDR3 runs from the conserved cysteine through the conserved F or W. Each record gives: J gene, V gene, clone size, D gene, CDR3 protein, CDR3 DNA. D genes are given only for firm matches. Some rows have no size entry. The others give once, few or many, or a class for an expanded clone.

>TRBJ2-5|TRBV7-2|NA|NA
CASSLRGNQETQYF
TGTGCCAGCAGCTTAAGGGGAAATCAAGAGACCCAGTACTTC
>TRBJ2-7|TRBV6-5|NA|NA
CASSRDKGVEQYF
TGTGCCAGCAGTCGGGACAAGGGCGTCGAGCAGTACTTC
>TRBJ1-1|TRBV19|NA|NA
CASTVGGAMNTEAFF
TGTGCCAGCACGGTAGGTGGGGCCATGAACACTGAAGCTTTCTTT
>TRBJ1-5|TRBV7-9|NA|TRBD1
CASSLGGQVYQPQHF
TGTGCCAGCAGCTTAGGGGGACAGGTCTATCAGCCCCAGCATTTT
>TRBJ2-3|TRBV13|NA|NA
CASSLGGTSLDTDTQYF
TGTGCCAGCAGCTTAGGAGGGACATCTCTAGACACAGATACGCAGTATTTT
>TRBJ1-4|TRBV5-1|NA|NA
CASSLELTGALNNEKLFF
TGCGCCAGCAGCTTGGAGCTGACTGGGGCACTTAATAATGAAAAACTGTTTTTT
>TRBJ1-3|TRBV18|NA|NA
CASSRVDRSSGNTIYF
TGTGCCAGCTCTCGTGTCGACAGGAGCTCTGGAAACACCATATATTTT
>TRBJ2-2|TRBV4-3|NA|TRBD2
CASSPGTSGDYTGELFF
TGCGCCAGCAGCCCCGGGACTAGCGGGGACTACACCGGGGAGCTGTTTTTT
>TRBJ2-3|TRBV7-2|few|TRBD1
CASTLRGRPQYF
TGTGCCAGCACCCTCAGGGGGCGGCCGCAGTATTTT
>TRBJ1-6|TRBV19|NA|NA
CASSISDSGNSPLHF
TGTGCCAGTAGTATTTCCGACAGTGGTAATTCACCCCTCCACTTT
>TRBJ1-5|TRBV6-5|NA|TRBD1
CASSRTGGANQPQHF
TGTGCCAGCAGCCGGACAGGGGGTGCCAATCAGCCCCAGCATTTT
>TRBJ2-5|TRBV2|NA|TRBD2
CASKRGGGAEETQYF
TGTGCCAGCAAGAGGGGCGGGGGGGCTGAAGAGACCCAGTACTTC
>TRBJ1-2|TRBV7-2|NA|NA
CASSVYREVAYGYTF
TGTGCCAGCAGCGTATACCGGGAGGTAGCCTATGGCTACACCTTC
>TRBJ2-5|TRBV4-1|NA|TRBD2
CASSQVLPGLAGGEETQYF
TGCGCCAGCAGCCAAGTCCTCCCGGGACTAGCGGGGGGGGAGGAGACCCAGTACTTC
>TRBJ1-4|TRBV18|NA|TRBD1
CASSPVDRGDEKLFF
TGTGCCAGCTCACCGGTAGACAGGGGGGACGAAAAACTGTTTTTT
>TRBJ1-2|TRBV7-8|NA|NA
CASSSPSGGATFFLNYGYTF
TGTGCCAGCAGCTCCCCGTCGGGGGGCGCAACATTTTTTCTTAACTATGGCTACACCTTC
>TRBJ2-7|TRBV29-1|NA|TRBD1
CSAGTGLSYEQYF
TGCAGCGCCGGGACAGGCCTCTCCTACGAGCAGTACTTC
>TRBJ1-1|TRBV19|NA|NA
CASSIERDTEAFF
TGTGCCAGTAGTATAGAACGGGATACTGAAGCTTTCTTT
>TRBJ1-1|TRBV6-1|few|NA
CASSWTENTEAFF
TGTGCCAGCAGCTGGACAGAAAACACTGAAGCTTTCTTT
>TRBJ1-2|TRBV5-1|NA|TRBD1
CASSFTGGDYGYTF
TGCGCCAGCAGCTTTACAGGGGGGGACTATGGCTACACCTTC
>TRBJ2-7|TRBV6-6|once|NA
CATGKGAYEQYF
TGTGCCACAGGGAAGGGGGCCTACGAGCAGTACTTC
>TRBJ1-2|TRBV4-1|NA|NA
CASSHPTGANYGYTF
TGCGCCAGCAGCCACCCGACAGGAGCTAACTATGGCTACACCTTC